This TCR beta chain was recorded in a study of blood T cell repertoires in COVID-19. Across the whole study: The United States, Italy and Spain were the sources of the acute and convalescent COVID-19 samples.

How the authors handled the data: The assay estimated nucleated cells by amplifying reference gene primers. Assay used: immunoSEQ multiplex PCR; TCRdb lists only in-frame clones, some missing. V and J calls and clone size are given by that table; D and trimming were obtained from the DNA. The table has 60,000 to 95,000 clones, approximately 90% seen once. CDR3 length: 14 residues. In germline, CDR1 is ENHRY, CDR2 SYGVKD. The ends were cut back, 2 bases at V and 5 bases at J, with 11 bases in the middle. The sequencing sample was made of peripheral blood. V usage is TRBV10-3 and J usage is TRBJ2-3, with TRBD2 as a possible D gene (7 bases). This TCR derives from a woman between 45 and 65 years old with acute or convalescent COVID-19. Written as DNA, the CDR3 is TGTGCCATCAGTGAGCGGGGGGCGAGAGATACGCAGTATTTT. This gives the protein CAISERGARDTQYF.